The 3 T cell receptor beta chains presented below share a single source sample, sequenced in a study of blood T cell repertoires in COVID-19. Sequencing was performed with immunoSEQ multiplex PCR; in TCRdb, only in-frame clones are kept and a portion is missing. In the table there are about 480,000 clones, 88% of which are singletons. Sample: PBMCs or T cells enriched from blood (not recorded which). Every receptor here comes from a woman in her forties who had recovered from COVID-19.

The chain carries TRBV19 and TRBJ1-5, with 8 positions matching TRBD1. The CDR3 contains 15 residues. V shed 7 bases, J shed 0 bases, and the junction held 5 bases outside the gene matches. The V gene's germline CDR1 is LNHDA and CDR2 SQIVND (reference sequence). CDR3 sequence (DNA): TGTGCCAGTATGGACAGGGCTTATAGCAATCAGCCCCAGCATTTT. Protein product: CASMDRAYSNQPQHF.

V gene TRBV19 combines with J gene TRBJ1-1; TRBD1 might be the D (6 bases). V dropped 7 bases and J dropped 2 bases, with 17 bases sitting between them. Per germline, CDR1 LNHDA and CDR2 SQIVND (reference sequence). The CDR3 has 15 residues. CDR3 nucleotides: TGTGCCAGTAAAAGGGGGAGGGCATTTAACACTGAAGCTTTCTTT. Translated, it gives CASKRGRAFNTEAFF.

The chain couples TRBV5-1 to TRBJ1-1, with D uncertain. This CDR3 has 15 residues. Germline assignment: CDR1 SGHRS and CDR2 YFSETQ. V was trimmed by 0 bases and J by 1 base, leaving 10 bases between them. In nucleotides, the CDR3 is TGCGCCAGCAGCTTGGATCGAGGAACGAACACTGAAGCTTTCTTT. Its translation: CASSLDRGTNTEAFF.